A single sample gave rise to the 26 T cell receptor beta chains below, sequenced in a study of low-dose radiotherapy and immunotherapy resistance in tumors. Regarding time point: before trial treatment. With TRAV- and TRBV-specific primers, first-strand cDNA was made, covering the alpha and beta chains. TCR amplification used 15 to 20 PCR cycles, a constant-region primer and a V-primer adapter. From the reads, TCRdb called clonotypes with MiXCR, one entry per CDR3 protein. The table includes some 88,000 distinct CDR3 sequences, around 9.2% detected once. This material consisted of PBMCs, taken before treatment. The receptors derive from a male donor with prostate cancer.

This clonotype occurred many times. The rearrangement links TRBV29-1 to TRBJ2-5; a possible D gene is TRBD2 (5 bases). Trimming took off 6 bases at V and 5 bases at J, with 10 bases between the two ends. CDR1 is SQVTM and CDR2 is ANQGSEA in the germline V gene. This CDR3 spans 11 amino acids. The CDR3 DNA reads TGCAGCGTGGGAGAAGTGGAGACCCAGTACTTC. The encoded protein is CSVGEVETQYF.

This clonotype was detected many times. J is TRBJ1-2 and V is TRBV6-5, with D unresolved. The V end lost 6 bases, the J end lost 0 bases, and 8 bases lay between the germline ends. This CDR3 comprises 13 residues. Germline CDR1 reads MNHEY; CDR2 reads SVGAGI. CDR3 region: CASSLGTNYGYTF. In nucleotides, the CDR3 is TGTGCCAGCAGCCTCGGGACTAACTATGGCTACACCTTC.

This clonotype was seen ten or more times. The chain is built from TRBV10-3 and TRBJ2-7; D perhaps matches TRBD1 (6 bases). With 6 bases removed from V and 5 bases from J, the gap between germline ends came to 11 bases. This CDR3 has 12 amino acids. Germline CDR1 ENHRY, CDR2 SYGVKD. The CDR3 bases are TGTGCCATCAGGCCCACAGGGAACGAGCAGTACTTC. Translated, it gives CAIRPTGNEQYF.

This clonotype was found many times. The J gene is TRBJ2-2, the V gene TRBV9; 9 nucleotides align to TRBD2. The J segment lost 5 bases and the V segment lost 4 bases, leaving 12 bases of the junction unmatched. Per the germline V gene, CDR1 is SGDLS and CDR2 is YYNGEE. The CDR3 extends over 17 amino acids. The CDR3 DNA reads TGTGCCAGCAGCCCCATCGGGACTAGCCTTTTAACCGGGGAGCTGTTTTTT. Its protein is CASSPIGTSLLTGELFF.

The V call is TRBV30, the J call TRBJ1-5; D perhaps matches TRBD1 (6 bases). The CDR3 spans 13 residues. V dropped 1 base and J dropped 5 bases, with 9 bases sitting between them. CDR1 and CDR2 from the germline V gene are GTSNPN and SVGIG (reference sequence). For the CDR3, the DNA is TGTGCCTGGAGTGCACAGGGTTATCAGCCCCAGCATTTT. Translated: CAWSAQGYQPQHF.

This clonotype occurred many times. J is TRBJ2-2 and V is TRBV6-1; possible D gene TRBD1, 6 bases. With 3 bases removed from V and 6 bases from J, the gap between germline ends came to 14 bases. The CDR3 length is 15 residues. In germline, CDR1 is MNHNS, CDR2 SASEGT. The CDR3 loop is CASSEDSMVPGELFF. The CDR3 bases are TGTGCCAGCAGTGAGGACAGTATGGTCCCCGGGGAGCTGTTTTTT.

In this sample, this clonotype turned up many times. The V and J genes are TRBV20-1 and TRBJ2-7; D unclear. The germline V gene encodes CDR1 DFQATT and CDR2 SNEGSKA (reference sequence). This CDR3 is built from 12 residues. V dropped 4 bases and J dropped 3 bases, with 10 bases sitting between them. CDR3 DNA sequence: TGCAGTGCTACCTTTTCCGGCTACGAGCAGTACTTC. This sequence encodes CSATFSGYEQYF.

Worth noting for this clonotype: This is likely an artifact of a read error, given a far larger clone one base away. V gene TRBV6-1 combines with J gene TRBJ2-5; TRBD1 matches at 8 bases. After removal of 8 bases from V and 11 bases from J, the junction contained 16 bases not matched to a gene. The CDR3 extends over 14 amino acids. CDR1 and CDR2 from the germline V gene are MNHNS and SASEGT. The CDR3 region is CASGGTGPYNEQYF. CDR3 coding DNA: TGTGCCAGCGGAGGGACAGGCCCCTACAATGAGCAGTACTTC.

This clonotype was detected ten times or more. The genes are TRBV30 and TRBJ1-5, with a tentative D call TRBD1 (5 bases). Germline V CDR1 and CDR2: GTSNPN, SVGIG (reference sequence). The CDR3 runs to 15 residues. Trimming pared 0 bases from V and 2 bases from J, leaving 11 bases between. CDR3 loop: CAWSVQAGGNQPQHF. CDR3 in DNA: TGTGCCTGGAGTGTTCAGGCGGGGGGCAATCAGCCCCAGCATTTT.

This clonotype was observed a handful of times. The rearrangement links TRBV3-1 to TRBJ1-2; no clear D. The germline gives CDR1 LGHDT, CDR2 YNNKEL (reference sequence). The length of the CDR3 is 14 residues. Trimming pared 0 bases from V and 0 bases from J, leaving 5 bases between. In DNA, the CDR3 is TGTGCCAGCAGCCAAGAGTCTACTAACTATGGCTACACCTTC. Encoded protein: CASSQESTNYGYTF.

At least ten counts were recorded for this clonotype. The CDR3 sequence is CASTRQGGTYEQYF. The CDR3 bases are TGTGCCAGCACTCGACAGGGGGGCACCTACGAGCAGTACTTC. The chain carries TRBV7-9 and TRBJ2-7; 9 bases fit TRBD1. Unmatched junction bases numbered 6, after V lost 7 bases and J lost 2 bases. The germline gives CDR1 SEHNR, CDR2 FQNEAQ (reference sequence). The CDR3 is 14 residues long.

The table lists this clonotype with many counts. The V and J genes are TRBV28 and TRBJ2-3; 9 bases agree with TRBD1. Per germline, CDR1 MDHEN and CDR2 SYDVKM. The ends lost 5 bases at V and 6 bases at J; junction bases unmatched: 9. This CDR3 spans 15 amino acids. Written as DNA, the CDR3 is TGTGCCAGCAGTCCCGGGGACAGGGAATTGGATACGCAGTATTTT. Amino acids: CASSPGDRELDTQYF.

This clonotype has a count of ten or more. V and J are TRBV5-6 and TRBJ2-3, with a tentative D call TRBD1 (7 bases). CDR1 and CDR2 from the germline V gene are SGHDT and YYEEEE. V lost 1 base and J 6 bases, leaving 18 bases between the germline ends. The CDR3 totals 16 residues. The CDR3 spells CASSLSHRPGGDTQYF. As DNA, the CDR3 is TGTGCCAGCAGCTTGTCCCATCGACCAGGGGGGGATACGCAGTATTTT. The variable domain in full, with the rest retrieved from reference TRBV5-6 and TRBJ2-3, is DAGVTQSPTHLIKTRGQQVTLRCSPKSGHDTVSWYQQALGQGPQFIFQYYEEEERQRGNFPDRFSGHQFPNYSSELNVNALLLGDSALYLCASSLSHRPGGDTQYFGPGTRLTVL.

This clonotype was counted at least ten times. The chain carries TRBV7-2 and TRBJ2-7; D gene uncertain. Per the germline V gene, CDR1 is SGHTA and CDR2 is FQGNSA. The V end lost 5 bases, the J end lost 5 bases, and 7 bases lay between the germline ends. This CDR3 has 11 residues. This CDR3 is CASSQINEQYF. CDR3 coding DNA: TGTGCCAGCAGCCAAATTAACGAGCAGTACTTC. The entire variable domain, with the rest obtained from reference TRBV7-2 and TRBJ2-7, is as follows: GAGVSQSPSNKVTEKGKDVELRCDPISGHTALYWYRQSLGQGLEFLIYFQGNSAPDKSGLPSDRFSAERTGGSVSTLTIQRTQQEDSAVYLCASSQINEQYFGPGTRLTVT.

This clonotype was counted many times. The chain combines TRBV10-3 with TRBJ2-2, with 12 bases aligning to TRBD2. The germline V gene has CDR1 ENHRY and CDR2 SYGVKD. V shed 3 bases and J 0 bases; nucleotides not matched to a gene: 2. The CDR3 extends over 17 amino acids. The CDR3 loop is CAISELAGGANTGELFF. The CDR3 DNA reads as TGTGCCATCAGTGAACTAGCGGGAGGCGCGAACACCGGGGAGCTGTTTTTT.

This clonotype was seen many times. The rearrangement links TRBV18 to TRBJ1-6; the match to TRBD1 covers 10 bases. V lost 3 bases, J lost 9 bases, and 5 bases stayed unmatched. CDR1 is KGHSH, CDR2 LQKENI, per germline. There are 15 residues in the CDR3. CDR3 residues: CASSPGTGEGSPLHF. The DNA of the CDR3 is TGTGCCAGCTCACCCGGGACAGGGGAAGGTTCACCCCTCCACTTT.

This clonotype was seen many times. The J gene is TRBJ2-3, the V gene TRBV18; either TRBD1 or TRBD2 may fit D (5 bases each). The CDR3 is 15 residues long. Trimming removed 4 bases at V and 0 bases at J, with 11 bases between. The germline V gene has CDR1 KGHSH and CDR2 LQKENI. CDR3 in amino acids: CASSRGPASTDTQYF. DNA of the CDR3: TGTGCCAGCTCACGGGGACCGGCTAGCACAGATACGCAGTATTTT.

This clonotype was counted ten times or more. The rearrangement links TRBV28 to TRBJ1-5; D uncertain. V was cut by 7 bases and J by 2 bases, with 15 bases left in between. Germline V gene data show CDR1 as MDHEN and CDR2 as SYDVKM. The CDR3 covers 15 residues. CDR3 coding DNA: TGTGCCAGCACCCCTCGCCCCCGGGGCAATCAGCCCCAGCATTTT. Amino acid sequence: CASTPRPRGNQPQHF.

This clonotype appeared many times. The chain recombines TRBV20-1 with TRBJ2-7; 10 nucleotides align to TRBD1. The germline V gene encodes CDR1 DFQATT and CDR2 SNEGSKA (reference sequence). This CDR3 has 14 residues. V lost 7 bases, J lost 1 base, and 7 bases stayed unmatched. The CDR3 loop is CSVQSGQGSYEQYF. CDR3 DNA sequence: TGCAGTGTCCAATCGGGACAGGGGTCCTACGAGCAGTACTTC.

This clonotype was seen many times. Here the CDR3 DNA reads TGCAGTGCTAGTCCCCCTCCTAGCGGGAGGGCCGATGAGCAGTTCTTC. Amino acids: CSASPPPSGRADEQFF. The chain joins TRBV20-1 to TRBJ2-1, with TRBD2 identical over 12 bases. Germline V gives CDR1 DFQATT, CDR2 SNEGSKA (reference sequence). V shed 3 bases, J shed 8 bases, and the junction held 11 bases outside the gene matches. The CDR3 has 16 residues.

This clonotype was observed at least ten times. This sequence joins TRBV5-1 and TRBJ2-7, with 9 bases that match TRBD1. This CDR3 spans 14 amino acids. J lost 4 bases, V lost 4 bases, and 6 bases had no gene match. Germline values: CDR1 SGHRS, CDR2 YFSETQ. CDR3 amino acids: CASSMGQGGYEQYF. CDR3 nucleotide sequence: TGCGCCAGCAGCATGGGACAGGGTGGATACGAGCAGTACTTC.

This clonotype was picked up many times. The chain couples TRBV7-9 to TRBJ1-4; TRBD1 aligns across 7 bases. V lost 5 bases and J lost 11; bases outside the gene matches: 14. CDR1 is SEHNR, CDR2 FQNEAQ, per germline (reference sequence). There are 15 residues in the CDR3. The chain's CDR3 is CASSVDGTDTQKLFF. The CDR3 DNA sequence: TGTGCCAGCAGCGTGGACGGGACAGATACCCAGAAACTGTTTTTT.

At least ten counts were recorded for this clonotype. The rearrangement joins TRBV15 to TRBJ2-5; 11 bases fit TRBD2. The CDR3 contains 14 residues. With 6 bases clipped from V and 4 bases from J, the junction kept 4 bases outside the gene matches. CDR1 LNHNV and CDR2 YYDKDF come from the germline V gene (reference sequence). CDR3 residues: CATRLAGVLETQYF. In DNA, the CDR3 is TGTGCCACCAGACTAGCGGGAGTTCTAGAGACCCAGTACTTC.

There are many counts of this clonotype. The CDR3 loop is CASSPLTGPSYNEQFF. The DNA of the CDR3 is TGTGCCAGCAGTCCGCTAACAGGACCCTCCTACAATGAGCAGTTCTTC. The rearrangement joins TRBV4-2 to TRBJ2-1, with D possibly TRBD1 on 5 matching bases. This CDR3 is built from 16 residues. Germline-derived CDR1 and CDR2 are LGHNA and YNFKEQ. Trimming took off 6 bases at V and 0 bases at J, with 15 bases between the two ends.

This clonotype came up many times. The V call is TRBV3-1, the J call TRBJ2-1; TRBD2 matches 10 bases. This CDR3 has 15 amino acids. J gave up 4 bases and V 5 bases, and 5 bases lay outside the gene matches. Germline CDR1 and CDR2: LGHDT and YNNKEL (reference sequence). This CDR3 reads CASSLGLASYNEQFF. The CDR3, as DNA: TGTGCCAGCAGCTTGGGACTAGCGAGTTACAATGAGCAGTTCTTC.

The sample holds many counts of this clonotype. The CDR3 loop reads CASSRDRGYSGANVLTF. In DNA form, the CDR3 reads TGTGCCAGCAGCCGGGACAGGGGATACTCTGGGGCCAACGTCCTGACTTTC. The J gene is TRBJ2-6, the V gene TRBV11-2, with 10 positions matching TRBD1. Germline V gene lookup returns CDR1 SGHAT and CDR2 FQNNGV. This CDR3 is 17 amino acids long. Trimming took 5 bases from V and 0 from J; bases not matched to a gene: 4.